This T cell receptor (beta chain) was identified during a study of cytomegalovirus exposure and HLA in healthy donors. Both 60 Vbeta primers and 13 Jbeta primers went into the PCR. The data were produced by immunoSEQ multiplex PCR, yet TCRdb's version contains in-frame clones alone and is incomplete. The sample contains about 130,000 clones, 80% of which appear only once. The CDR3 totals 16 residues. In germline, CDR1 is LNHNV, CDR2 YYDKDF (reference sequence). Germline trimming cut 2 bases from V and 4 bases from J; bases unmatched to any gene: 8. What was sequenced was PBMCs. The chain combines TRBV15 with TRBJ1-2; 9 positions match TRBD1. The sequence came from a male donor in good health and CMV-seronegative. Here the CDR3 reads CATSRNRQGDSYGYTF. In DNA form, the CDR3 reads TGTGCCACCAGCAGAAATCGACAGGGGGACAGCTATGGCTACACCTTC.